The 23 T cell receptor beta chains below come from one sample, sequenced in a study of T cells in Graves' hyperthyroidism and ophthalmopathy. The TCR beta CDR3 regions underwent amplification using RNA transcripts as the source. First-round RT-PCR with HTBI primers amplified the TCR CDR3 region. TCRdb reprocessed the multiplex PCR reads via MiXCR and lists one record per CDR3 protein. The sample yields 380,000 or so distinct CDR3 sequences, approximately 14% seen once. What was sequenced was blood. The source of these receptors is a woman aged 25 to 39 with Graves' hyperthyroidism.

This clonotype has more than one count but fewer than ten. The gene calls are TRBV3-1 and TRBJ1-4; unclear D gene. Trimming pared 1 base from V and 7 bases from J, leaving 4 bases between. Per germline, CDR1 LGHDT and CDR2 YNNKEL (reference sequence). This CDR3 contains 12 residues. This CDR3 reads CASSQGTEKLFF. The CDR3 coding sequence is TGTGCCAGCAGCCAAGGAACTGAAAAACTGTTTTTT. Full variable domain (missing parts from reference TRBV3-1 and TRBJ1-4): DTAVSQTPKYLVTQMGNDKSIKCEQNLGHDTMYWYKQDSKKFLKIMFSYNNKELIINETVPNRFSPKSPDKAHLNLHINSLELGDSAVYFCASSQGTEKLFFGSGTQLSVL.

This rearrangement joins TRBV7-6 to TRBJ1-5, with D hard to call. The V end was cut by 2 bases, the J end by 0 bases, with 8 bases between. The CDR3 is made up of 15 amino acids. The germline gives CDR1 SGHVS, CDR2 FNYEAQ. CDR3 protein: CASSLKGDSNQPQHF. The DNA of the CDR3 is TGTGCCAGCAGCTTAAAGGGAGATAGCAATCAGCCCCAGCATTTT.

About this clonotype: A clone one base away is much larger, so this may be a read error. Written as DNA, the CDR3 is TGTGCCAGCACTACCTCGATGGTGAACACTGAAGCTTTCTTT. It specifies CASTTSMVNTEAFF. J is TRBJ1-1 and V is TRBV6-5; D not certain. CDR1 is MNHEY, CDR2 SVGAGI, per germline. The CDR3 loop spans 14 amino acids. The ends were cut back, 7 bases at V and 0 bases at J, with 12 bases in the middle.

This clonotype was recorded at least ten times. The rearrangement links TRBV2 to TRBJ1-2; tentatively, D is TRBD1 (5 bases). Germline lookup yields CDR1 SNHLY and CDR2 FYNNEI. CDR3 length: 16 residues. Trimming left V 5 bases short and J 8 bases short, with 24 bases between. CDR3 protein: CASSSRLGGLSRGYTF. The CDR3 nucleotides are TGTGCCAGCAGTTCTCGATTGGGGGGGTTAAGCCGGGGCTACACCTTC.

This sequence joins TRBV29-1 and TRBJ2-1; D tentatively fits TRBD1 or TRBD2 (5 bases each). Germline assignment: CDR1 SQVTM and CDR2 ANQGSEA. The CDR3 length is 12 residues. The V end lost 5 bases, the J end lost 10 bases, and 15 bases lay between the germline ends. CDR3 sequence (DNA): TGCAGCGTTACCGGGACCCCGGAGGAGCAGTTCTTC. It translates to CSVTGTPEEQFF.

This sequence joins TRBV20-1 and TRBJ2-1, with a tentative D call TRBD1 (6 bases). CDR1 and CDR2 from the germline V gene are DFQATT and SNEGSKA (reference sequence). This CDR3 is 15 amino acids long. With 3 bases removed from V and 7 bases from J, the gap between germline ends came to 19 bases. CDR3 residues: CSAREQGHPKNEQFF. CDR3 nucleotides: TGCAGTGCTAGGGAACAGGGACACCCTAAGAATGAGCAGTTCTTC.

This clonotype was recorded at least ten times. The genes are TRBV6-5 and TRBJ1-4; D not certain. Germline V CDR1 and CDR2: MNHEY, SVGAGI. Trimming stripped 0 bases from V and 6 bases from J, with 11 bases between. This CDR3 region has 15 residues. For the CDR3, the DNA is TGTGCCAGCAGTTACTCGAGAGGAGACTATGAAAAACTGTTTTTT. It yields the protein CASSYSRGDYEKLFF.

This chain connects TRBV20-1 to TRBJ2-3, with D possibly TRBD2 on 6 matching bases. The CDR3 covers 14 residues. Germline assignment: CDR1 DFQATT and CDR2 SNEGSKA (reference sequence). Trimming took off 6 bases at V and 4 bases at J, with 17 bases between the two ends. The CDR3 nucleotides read TGCAGTGCCCCCGGGACTGCGCCTTCAGATACGCAGTATTTT. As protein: CSAPGTAPSDTQYF.

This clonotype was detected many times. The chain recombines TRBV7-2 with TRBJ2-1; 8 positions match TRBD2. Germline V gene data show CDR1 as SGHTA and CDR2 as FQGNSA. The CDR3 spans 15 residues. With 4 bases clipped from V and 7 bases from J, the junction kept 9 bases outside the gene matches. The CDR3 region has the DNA TGTGCCAGCAGCTCCCGGGCCCTAGCGGGTAATGAGCAGTTCTTC. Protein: CASSSRALAGNEQFF.

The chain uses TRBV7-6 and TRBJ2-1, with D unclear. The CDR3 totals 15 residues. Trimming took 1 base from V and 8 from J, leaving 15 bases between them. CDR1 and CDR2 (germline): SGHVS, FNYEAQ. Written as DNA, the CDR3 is TGTGCCAGCAGCTTAGAACGGAGTGGAACTCATGAGCAGTTCTTC. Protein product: CASSLERSGTHEQFF.

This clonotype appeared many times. The CDR3 DNA reads TGTGCCAGCAGTTACCCTAGCGGGCCCTACAATGAGCAGTTCTTC. Translated, it gives CASSYPSGPYNEQFF. This chain joins TRBV6-2 or TRBV6-3 and TRBJ2-1; 8 bases match TRBD2. The V gene's germline CDR1 is MNHEY and CDR2 SVGEGT. V was clipped by 2 bases and J by 2 bases; unmatched bases: 2. CDR3 size: 15 residues.

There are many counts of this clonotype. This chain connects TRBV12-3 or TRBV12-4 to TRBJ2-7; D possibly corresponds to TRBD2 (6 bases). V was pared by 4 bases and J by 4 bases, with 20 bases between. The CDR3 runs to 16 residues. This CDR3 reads CASSSWGRDGGYEQYF. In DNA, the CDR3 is TGTGCCAGCAGTTCCTGGGGACGGGACGGAGGGTACGAGCAGTACTTC.

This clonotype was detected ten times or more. In DNA form, the CDR3 reads TGTGCCAGCAGTTACGGTTACGACAGGGGGCTCGAGACCCAGTACTTC. Translating it yields CASSYGYDRGLETQYF. The genes are TRBV6-5 and TRBJ2-5; 10 bases are shared with TRBD1. V was clipped by 2 bases and J by 5 bases; unmatched bases: 8. CDR1 and CDR2 (germline): MNHEY, SVGAGI. This CDR3 comprises 16 residues.

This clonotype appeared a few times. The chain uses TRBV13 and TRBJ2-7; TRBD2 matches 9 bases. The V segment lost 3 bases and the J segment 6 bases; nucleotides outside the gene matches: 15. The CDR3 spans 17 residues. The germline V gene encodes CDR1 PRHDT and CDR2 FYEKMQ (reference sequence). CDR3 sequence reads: CASSLDDGLAGRGEQYF. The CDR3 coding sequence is TGTGCCAGCAGCTTGGATGACGGGCTAGCGGGAAGGGGCGAGCAGTACTTC.

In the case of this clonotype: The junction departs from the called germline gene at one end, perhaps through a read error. The CDR3 loop is CASRQDPTSGPYEQYF. The CDR3 DNA reads TGTGCCAGCAGACAAGACCCGACTAGCGGTCCCTACGAGCAGTACTTC. The chain combines TRBV3-1 with TRBJ2-7; the match to TRBD2 covers 9 bases. The CDR3 is 16 amino acids. CDR1 LGHDT and CDR2 YNNKEL come from the germline V gene (reference sequence).

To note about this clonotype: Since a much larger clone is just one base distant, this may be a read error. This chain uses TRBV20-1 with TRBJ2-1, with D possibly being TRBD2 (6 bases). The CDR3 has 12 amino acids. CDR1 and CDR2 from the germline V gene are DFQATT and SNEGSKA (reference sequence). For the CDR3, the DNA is TGCAGTACTAGAGGCTGGGAGGCTGAGCAGTTCTTC. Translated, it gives CSTRGWEAEQFF.

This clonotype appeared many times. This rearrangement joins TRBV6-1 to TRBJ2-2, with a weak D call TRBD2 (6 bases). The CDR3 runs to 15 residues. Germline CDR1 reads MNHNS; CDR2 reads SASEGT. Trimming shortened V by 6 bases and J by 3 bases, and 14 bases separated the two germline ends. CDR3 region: CASRSMRGDTGELFF. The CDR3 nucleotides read TGTGCCAGCAGATCAATGCGGGGAGACACCGGGGAGCTGTTTTTT.

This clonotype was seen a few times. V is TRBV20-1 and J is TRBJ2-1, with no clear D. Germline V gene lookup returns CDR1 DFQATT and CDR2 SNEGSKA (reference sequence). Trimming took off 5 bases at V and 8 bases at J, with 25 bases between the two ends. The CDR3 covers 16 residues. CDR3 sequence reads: CSAQKLGRPLSDEQFF. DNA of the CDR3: TGCAGTGCTCAGAAACTCGGCCGACCCTTGTCCGATGAGCAGTTCTTC.

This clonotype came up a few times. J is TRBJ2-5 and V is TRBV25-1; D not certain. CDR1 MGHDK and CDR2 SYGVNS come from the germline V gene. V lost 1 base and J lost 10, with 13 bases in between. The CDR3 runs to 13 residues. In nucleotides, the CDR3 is TGTGCCAGCAGTGAATCCCGGGTAACCCACCAGTACTTC. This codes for CASSESRVTHQYF.

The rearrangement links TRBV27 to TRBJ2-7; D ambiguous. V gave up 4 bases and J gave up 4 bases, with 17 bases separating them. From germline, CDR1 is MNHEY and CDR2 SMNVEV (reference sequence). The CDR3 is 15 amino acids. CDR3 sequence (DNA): TGTGCCAGCAGTTGGTCCCGCTCGGACCTATACGAGCAGTACTTC. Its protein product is CASSWSRSDLYEQYF.

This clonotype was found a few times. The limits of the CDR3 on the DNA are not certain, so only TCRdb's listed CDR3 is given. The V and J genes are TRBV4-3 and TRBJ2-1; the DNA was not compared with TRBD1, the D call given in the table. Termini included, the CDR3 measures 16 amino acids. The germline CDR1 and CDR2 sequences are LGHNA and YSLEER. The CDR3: CASSQVLRRGDNEQFF.

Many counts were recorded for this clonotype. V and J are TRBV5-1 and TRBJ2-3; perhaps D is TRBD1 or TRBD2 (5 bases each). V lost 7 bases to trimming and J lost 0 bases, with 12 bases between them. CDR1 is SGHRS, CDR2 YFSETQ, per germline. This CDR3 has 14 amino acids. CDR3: CASGGRLSTDTQYF. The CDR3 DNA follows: TGCGCCAGCGGGGGACGGCTTAGCACAGATACGCAGTATTTT.

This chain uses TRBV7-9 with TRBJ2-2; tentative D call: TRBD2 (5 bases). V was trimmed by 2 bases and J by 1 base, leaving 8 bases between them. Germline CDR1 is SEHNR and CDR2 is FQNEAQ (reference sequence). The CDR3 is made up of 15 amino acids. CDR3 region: CASSLPGENTGELFF. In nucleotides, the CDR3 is TGTGCCAGCAGCTTACCCGGGGAGAACACCGGGGAGCTGTTTTTT.